The 21 T cell receptor beta chains below all came from one sample that was sequenced in a study of human T cells and chemical hapten exposure. Sample time point: patch test 2, 6 weeks after DPC sensitization. Treatment noted: therapeutic diphenylcyclopropenone sensitization with weekly scalp DPC. MiXCR was run by TCRdb on the RACE reads, yielding one entry per CDR3 protein. The sample shows more than 75,000 distinct CDR3 sequences, about 9.4% of them seen only once. Sequencing used whole blood, obtained in connection with sensitization to the hapten diphenylcyclopropenone (DPC). The receptor set was obtained from a woman in her twenties or thirties with alopecia areata. Some clones in this sample may be carry-over from other donors' samples.

In its sample, this clonotype was seen a few times. The CDR3 loop is CASSPSGESPQHF. The CDR3 region has the DNA TGTGCCAGCTCACCGTCAGGGGAATCGCCCCAGCATTTT. The chain uses TRBV18 and TRBJ1-5; TRBD1 might be the D (6 bases). Deletions cut 3 bases from V and 9 bases from J, with 12 bases between. This CDR3 comprises 13 residues. CDR1 KGHSH and CDR2 LQKENI come from the germline V gene.

This clonotype has at least ten counts. This rearrangement joins TRBV28 to TRBJ1-1; tentatively, D is TRBD1 (5 bases). The CDR3 totals 18 residues. Looked up from germline, CDR1 is MDHEN and CDR2 is SYDVKM. Deletions cut 4 bases from V and 1 base from J, with 22 bases between. The DNA for the CDR3 is TGTGCCAGCAGTTCTCCGGGACTCCGGGGGTTGAGGAACACTGAAGCTTTCTTT. Translating gives CASSSPGLRGLRNTEAFF.

This clonotype was recorded once. A much larger clone differs from this one at a single base, so this may be a read error. The CDR3 DNA reads TGCGCCGGCAGTGTCAGAGAGGGCTACGAGCAGTACTTC. Protein: CAGSVREGYEQYF. The chain has TRBV4-3 and TRBJ2-7, with a tentative D call TRBD2 (5 bases). Germline CDR1 is LGHNA and CDR2 is YSLEER. There are 13 residues in the CDR3.

This clonotype showed up many times. V is TRBV5-1 and J is TRBJ2-5; 14 nucleotides align to TRBD2. From germline, CDR1 is SGHRS and CDR2 YFSETQ. The CDR3 runs 16 residues. Losses at the gene ends were 5 bases for V and 7 bases for J; bases not matched to a gene: 10. The CDR3 loop reads CASSGLAGGSRVTQYF. CDR3 coding DNA: TGCGCCAGCAGTGGACTAGCGGGAGGATCGAGGGTGACCCAGTACTTC.

This clonotype was recorded at least ten times. The gene calls are TRBV11-2 and TRBJ1-5; D is unclear. Looked up from germline, CDR1 is SGHAT and CDR2 is FQNNGV. The germline V and J ends were trimmed by 5 bases and 6 bases, with 14 bases remaining between them. The CDR3 extends over 14 amino acids. The CDR3 is CASSHSGGGQPQHF. The CDR3 bases are TGTGCCAGCAGCCATAGCGGAGGAGGTCAGCCCCAGCATTTT.

This clonotype was seen many times. This sequence joins TRBV28 and TRBJ1-6; a possible D gene is TRBD1 (6 bases). Germline V gene lookup returns CDR1 MDHEN and CDR2 SYDVKM. This CDR3 contains 12 residues. The V gene lost 6 bases and the J gene lost 13 bases, with 13 bases spanning the gap. CDR3 nucleotide sequence: TGTGCCAGCAGCGGGGGCCTCCAGCCCCTCCACTTT. Its protein product is CASSGGLQPLHF.

This clonotype occurred many times. The gene calls are TRBV20-1 and TRBJ1-2; 7 bases match TRBD1. The J segment lost 14 bases and the V segment lost 0 bases, leaving 15 bases of the junction unmatched. This CDR3 is built from 14 residues. The germline gives CDR1 DFQATT, CDR2 SNEGSKA (reference sequence). The CDR3 protein is CSARDRKQGPFRTF. In DNA form, the CDR3 reads TGCAGTGCTAGAGATAGGAAACAGGGGCCTTTTCGAACCTTC.

The chain recombines TRBV9 with TRBJ1-4; a weak D match, TRBD1 (5 bases). The V gene's germline CDR1 is SGDLS and CDR2 YYNGEE. CDR3 length: 15 residues. V was pared by 2 bases and J by 0 bases, with 8 bases between. CDR3 nucleotides: TGTGCCAGCAGCGTCACAGGCGCAACTAATGAAAAACTGTTTTTT. This translates into CASSVTGATNEKLFF.

This chain connects TRBV4-1 to TRBJ1-2, with D unclear. Trimming took off 1 base at V and 4 bases at J, with 4 bases between the two ends. Germline V lookup: CDR1 MGHRA, CDR2 YSYEKL. The CDR3 length is 12 residues. In nucleotides, the CDR3 is TGCGCCAGCAGCCAAGGACCCTATGGCTACACCTTC. Residues: CASSQGPYGYTF.

This clonotype was picked up many times. The chain is built from TRBV29-1 and TRBJ2-1; 7 bases align to TRBD2. Germline loops: CDR1 SQVTM, CDR2 ANQGSEA. V trimming: 1 base; J trimming: 0 bases; junction bases outside the gene matches: 6. This CDR3 has 16 residues. The CDR3 DNA reads as TGCAGCGTTGAAGGTGGGGGGGGACTCTCCTACAATGAGCAGTTCTTC. This sequence encodes CSVEGGGGLSYNEQFF.

The chain employs TRBV2 and TRBJ2-1; no clear D gene. The CDR3 totals 12 residues. V lost 4 bases to trimming and J lost 9 bases, with 10 bases between them. The germline gives CDR1 SNHLY, CDR2 FYNNEI. The CDR3: CASSGVEPEQFF. The CDR3 nucleotides are TGTGCCAGCAGTGGAGTAGAGCCTGAGCAGTTCTTC.

Here the CDR3 reads CSVRRDENSPLHF. CDR3 DNA sequence: TGCAGCGTTCGTCGGGACGAAAATTCACCCCTCCACTTT. The chain carries TRBV29-1 and TRBJ1-6; TRBD1 might be the D (5 bases). The CDR3 runs 13 residues. Germline loops: CDR1 SQVTM, CDR2 ANQGSEA. Trimming pared 5 bases from V and 7 bases from J, leaving 12 bases between.

The chain is built from TRBV7-8 and TRBJ1-4; a possible D gene is TRBD1 (5 bases). This CDR3 comprises 17 residues. Germline V lookup: CDR1 SGHVS, CDR2 FQNEAQ. The V end lost 0 bases, the J end lost 2 bases, and 13 bases lay between the germline ends. The CDR3 here is CASSLALGGSTNEKLFF. The CDR3 coding sequence is TGTGCCAGCAGCTTAGCGCTCGGGGGAAGTACTAATGAAAAACTGTTTTTT.

This clonotype was recorded at least ten times. CDR3 in DNA: TGTGCCAGTACACCGGGACAGGGAAATTCGGGCATTCAGTACTTC. This gives the protein CASTPGQGNSGIQYF. The chain joins TRBV6-1 to TRBJ2-4; 9 bases map to TRBD1. The germline CDR1 and CDR2 sequences are MNHNS and SASEGT. The V segment lost 9 bases and the J segment 9 bases; nucleotides outside the gene matches: 15. The CDR3 spans 15 residues.

The sample holds many counts of this clonotype. V usage is TRBV6-2 or TRBV6-3 and J usage is TRBJ2-7, with D perhaps matching TRBD1 (6 bases). Trimming removed 1 base at V and 4 bases at J, with 11 bases between. Per the germline V gene, CDR1 is MNHEY and CDR2 is SVGEGT. This CDR3 comprises 14 residues. The CDR3 protein is CASSYYKQGYEQYF. Written as DNA, the CDR3 is TGTGCCAGCAGTTACTACAAACAGGGATACGAGCAGTACTTC.

There are many counts of this clonotype. This chain uses TRBV20-1 with TRBJ2-2, with D perhaps matching TRBD1 (5 bases). The CDR3 has 14 amino acids. V shed 0 bases and J shed 5 bases, with 10 bases lying between them. Germline V gene sequence: CDR1 DFQATT, CDR2 SNEGSKA (reference sequence). CDR3: CSARDPRVTGELFF. The CDR3 nucleotides are TGCAGTGCTAGAGATCCCAGGGTTACCGGGGAGCTGTTTTTT.

The sample holds many counts of this clonotype. The J gene is TRBJ2-7, the V gene TRBV6-1, with a possible D match to TRBD1 (5 bases). The CDR3 consists of 17 residues. Germline values: CDR1 MNHNS, CDR2 SASEGT. Trimming pared 0 bases from V and 3 bases from J, leaving 18 bases between. CDR3 sequence (DNA): TGTGCCAGCAGTGAAGCCAAACAGGAGAACCTATTCTACGAGCAGTACTTC. Translated: CASSEAKQENLFYEQYF.

In its sample, this clonotype was seen many times. The V gene is TRBV7-9, the J gene TRBJ1-3; D not certain. The CDR3 is 19 residues long. Trimming took 5 bases from V and 0 from J, leaving 23 bases between them. Per the germline V gene, CDR1 is SEHNR and CDR2 is FQNEAQ (reference sequence). The CDR3 DNA reads TGTGCCAGCAGCCTGAGTAGTGGGCGACTGGTGAGCTCTGGAAACACCATATATTTT. Its translation is CASSLSSGRLVSSGNTIYF.

This clonotype was detected ten times or more. This chain uses TRBV6-5 with TRBJ1-6; possible D gene TRBD1, 5 bases. The CDR3 covers 15 residues. Per germline, CDR1 MNHEY and CDR2 SVGAGI. V lost 2 bases to trimming and J lost 9 bases, with 14 bases between them. The CDR3 DNA is TGTGCCAGCAGTTACGGGGCGTTCCGGAGTTCACCCCTCCACTTT. This encodes CASSYGAFRSSPLHF.

This clonotype has at least ten counts. The rearrangement links TRBV29-1 to TRBJ2-7; 9 bases are a match to TRBD2. With 6 bases clipped from V and 2 bases from J, the junction kept 8 bases outside the gene matches. Germline V gene sequence: CDR1 SQVTM, CDR2 ANQGSEA. This CDR3 has 14 amino acids. In DNA form, the CDR3 reads TGCAGCGTGGGGGGAAGCGGGAGGACCTACGAGCAGTACTTC. Protein: CSVGGSGRTYEQYF.

The CDR3 nucleotides are TGTGCCAGCAGTTTTTGGCGCGTGAGTGTCCCACACCGGTACAATGAGCAGTTCTTC. This sequence encodes CASSFWRVSVPHRYNEQFF. V and J are TRBV27 and TRBJ2-1; D is ambiguous. This CDR3 region has 19 residues. Trimming removed 3 bases at V and 4 bases at J, with 25 bases between. Germline CDR1 reads MNHEY; CDR2 reads SMNVEV (reference sequence).